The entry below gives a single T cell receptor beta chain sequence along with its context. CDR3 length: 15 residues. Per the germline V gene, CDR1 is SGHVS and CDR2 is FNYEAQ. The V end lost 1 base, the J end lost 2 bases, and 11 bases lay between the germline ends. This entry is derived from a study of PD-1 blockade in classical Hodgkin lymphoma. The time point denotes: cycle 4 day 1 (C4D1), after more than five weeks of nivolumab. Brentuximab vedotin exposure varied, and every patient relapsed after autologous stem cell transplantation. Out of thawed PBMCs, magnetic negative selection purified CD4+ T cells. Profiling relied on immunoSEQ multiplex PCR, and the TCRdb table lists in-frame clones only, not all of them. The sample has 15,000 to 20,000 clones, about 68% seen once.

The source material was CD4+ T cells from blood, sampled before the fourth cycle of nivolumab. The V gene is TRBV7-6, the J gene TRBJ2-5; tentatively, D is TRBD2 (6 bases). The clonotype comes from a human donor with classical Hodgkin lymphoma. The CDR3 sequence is CASSLGRTIQETQYF. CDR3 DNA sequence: TGTGCCAGCAGCTTAGGGAGGACTATACAAGAGACCCAGTACTTC.